What follows is one TCR beta chain and its context. The data stem from a study of blood T cell repertoires in COVID-19. Authors' processing steps: Quantification of nucleated cells was approximated via reference gene primer amplification. Libraries were prepared by immunoSEQ multiplex PCR; TCRdb keeps only in-frame clonotypes and omits some of them. V, J and clone size were drawn from that table, and D and trimming were deduced from the DNA. The table has 85,000 to 110,000 clones, about 90% seen once. The CDR3 covers 15 residues. V shed 2 bases and J shed 7 bases, with 17 bases lying between them. Germline V lookup: CDR1 MNHNS, CDR2 SASEGT.

The source is a human donor in a cohort sampled during active COVID-19. Sequenced: peripheral blood. The chain carries TRBV6-1 and TRBJ1-2; D uncertain. The chain's CDR3 is CASSELTGLPTGYTF. The CDR3, as DNA: TGTGCCAGCAGTGAACTTACGGGTCTCCCTACTGGCTACACCTTC.